The 2 T cell receptor beta chains in this list originate from one sample, sequenced in a study of T cells in Graves' hyperthyroidism and ophthalmopathy. Amplification targeted TCR beta CDR3 regions from RNA transcripts. First-round RT-PCR targeting the TCR CDR3 was performed with the HTBI primer set. TCRdb itself ran the multiplex PCR reads through MiXCR, one entry per CDR3 protein. The repertoire holds some 650,000 distinct CDR3 sequences, with 16% as singletons. Sequences were obtained from blood. The receptors derive from a woman aged 40 to 50 with Graves' ophthalmopathy.

This clonotype has ten or more counts. V gene TRBV28 combines with J gene TRBJ2-7; D unclear. CDR3 size: 13 residues. With 2 bases removed from V and 0 bases from J, the gap between germline ends came to 5 bases. Looked up from germline, CDR1 is MDHEN and CDR2 is SYDVKM. This CDR3 reads CASSLNSSYEQYF. The DNA of the CDR3 is TGTGCCAGCAGTTTAAACAGCTCCTACGAGCAGTACTTC. The full variable domain, completed using reference TRBV28 and TRBJ2-7, is DVKVTQSSRYLVKRTGEKVFLECVQDMDHENMFWYRQDPGLGLRLIYFSYDVKMKEKGDIPEGYSVSREKKERFSLILESASTNQTSMYLCASSLNSSYEQYFGPGTRLTVT.

On this clonotype itself: A much larger clone is a single base away; this may be a read error. The V call is TRBV11-2, the J call TRBJ1-6; unclear D gene. CDR3 size: 12 residues. Germline V gene sequence: CDR1 SGHAT, CDR2 FQNNGV. Here the CDR3 DNA reads TGTGTCAGCAGCTACGGGGATTCACCCCTCCACTTT. This gives the protein CVSSYGDSPLHF. The entire variable domain, with the rest obtained from reference TRBV11-2 and TRBJ1-6, is as follows: EAGVAQSPRYKIIEKRQSVAFWCNPISGHATLYWYQQILGQGPKLLIQFQNNGVVDDSQLPKDRFSAERLKGVDSTLKIQPAKLEDSAVYLCVSSYGDSPLHFGNGTRLTVT.